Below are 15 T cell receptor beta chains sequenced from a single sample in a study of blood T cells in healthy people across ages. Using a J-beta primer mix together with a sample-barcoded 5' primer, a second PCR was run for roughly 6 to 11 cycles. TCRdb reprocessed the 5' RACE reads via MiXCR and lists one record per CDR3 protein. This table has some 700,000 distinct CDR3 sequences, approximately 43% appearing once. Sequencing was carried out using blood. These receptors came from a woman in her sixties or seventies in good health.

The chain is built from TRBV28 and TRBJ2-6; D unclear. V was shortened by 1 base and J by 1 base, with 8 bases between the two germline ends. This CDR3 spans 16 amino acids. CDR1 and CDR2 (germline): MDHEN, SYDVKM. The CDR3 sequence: CASSLYERSGANVLTF. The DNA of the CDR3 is TGTGCCAGCAGTTTATATGAGCGTTCTGGGGCCAACGTCCTGACTTTC.

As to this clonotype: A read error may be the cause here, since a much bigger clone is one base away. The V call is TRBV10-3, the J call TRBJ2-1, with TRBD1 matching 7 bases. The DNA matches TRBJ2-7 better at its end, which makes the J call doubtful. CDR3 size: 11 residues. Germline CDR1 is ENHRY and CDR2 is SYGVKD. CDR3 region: CATNQGDEQYF. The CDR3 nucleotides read TGTGCCACCAACCAGGGGGACGAGCAGTACTTC.

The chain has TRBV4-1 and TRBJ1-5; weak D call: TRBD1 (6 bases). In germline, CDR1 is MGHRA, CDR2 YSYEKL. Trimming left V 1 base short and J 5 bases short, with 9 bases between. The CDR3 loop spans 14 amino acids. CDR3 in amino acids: CASSQVQGDQPQHF. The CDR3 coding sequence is TGCGCCAGCAGCCAAGTACAGGGAGATCAGCCCCAGCATTTT.

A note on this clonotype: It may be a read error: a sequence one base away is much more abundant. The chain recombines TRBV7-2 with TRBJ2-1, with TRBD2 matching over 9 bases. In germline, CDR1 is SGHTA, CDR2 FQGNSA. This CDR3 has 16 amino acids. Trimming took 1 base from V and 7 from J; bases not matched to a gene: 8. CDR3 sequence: CASSLDASGGCNEQFF. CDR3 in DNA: TGTGCCAGCAGCTTAGATGCGAGCGGGGGGTGTAATGAGCAGTTCTTC.

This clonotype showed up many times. This CDR3 reads CSVEQEYNEQFF. CDR3 sequence (DNA): TGCAGCGTTGAACAGGAGTACAATGAGCAGTTCTTC. The V call is TRBV29-1, the J call TRBJ2-1; D gene uncertain. Germline V gives CDR1 SQVTM, CDR2 ANQGSEA. The CDR3 is made up of 12 amino acids. V was shortened by 2 bases and J by 4 bases, with 6 bases between the two germline ends.

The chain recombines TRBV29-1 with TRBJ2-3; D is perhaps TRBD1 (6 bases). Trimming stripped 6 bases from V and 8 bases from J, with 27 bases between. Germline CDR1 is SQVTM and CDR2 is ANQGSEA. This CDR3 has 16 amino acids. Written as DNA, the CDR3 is TGCAGCGTCCACGACTATGGGAGCCCGACAGGAGGTACGCAGTATTTT. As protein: CSVHDYGSPTGGTQYF.

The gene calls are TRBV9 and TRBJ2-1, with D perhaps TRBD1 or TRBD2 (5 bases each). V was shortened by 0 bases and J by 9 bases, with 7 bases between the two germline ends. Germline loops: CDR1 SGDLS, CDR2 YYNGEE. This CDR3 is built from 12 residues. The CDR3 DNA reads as TGTGCCAGCAGCGTAGCAGGGACTGAGCAGTTCTTC. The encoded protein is CASSVAGTEQFF.

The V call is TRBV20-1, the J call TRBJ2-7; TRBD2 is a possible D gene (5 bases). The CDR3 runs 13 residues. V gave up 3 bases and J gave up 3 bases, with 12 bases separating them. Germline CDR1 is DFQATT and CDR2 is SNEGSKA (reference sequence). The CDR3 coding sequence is TGCAGTGCTAGGGAGAGCGGACTCTACGAGCAGTACTTC. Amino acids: CSARESGLYEQYF.

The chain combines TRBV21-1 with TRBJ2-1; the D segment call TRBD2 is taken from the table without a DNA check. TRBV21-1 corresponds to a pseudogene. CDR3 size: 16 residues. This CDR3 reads CASSTIRDSGPNEQFF. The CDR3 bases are TGTGCCAGCAGCACAATCCGGGACTCCGGTCCCAATGAGCAGTTCTTC.

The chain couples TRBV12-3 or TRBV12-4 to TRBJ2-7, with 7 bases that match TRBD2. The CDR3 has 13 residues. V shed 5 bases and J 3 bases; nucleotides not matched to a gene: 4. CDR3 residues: CASSVGLNYEQYF. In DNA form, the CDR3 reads TGTGCCAGCAGTGTGGGACTAAACTACGAGCAGTACTTC.

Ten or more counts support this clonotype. The CDR3 loop reads CASKGENEQFF. CDR3 DNA: TGCGCCAGCAAGGGAGAGAATGAGCAGTTCTTC. This rearrangement joins TRBV5-1 to TRBJ2-1; the D gene is possibly TRBD2 (5 bases). V was clipped by 6 bases and J by 7 bases, with 8 bases between them. The CDR3 runs to 11 residues. Germline loops: CDR1 SGHRS, CDR2 YFSETQ. Full variable domain (rest looked up from reference TRBV5-1 and TRBJ2-1): KAGVTQTPRYLIKTRGQQVTLSCSPISGHRSVSWYQQTPGQGLQFLFEYFSETQRNKGNFPGRFSGRQFSNSRSEMNVSTLELGDSALYLCASKGENEQFFGPGTRLTVL.

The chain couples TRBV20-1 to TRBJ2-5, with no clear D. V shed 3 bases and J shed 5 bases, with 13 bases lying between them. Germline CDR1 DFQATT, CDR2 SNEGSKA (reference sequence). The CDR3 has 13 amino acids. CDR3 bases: TGCAGTGCTAGCTCGACCCTTCAGGAGACCCAGTACTTC. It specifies CSASSTLQETQYF.

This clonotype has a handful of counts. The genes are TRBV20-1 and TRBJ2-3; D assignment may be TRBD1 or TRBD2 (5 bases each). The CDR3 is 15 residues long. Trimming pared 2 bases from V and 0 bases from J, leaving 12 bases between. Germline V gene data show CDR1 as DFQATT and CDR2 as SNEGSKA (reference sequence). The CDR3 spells CSARPPGPSTDTQYF. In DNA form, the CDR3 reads TGCAGTGCTAGACCACCGGGGCCCAGCACAGATACGCAGTATTTT.

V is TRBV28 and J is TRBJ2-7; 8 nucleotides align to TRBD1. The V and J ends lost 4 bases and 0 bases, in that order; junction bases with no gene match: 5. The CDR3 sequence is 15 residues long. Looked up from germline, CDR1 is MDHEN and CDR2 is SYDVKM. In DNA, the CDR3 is TGTGCCAGCAGTTCACCGGGACAGGTCTCCTACGAGCAGTACTTC. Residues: CASSSPGQVSYEQYF.

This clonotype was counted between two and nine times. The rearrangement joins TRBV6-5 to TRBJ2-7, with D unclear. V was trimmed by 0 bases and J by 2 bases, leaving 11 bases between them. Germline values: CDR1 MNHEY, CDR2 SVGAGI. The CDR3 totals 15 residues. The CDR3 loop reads CASSYSSAITYEQYF. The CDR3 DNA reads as TGTGCCAGCAGTTACTCAAGTGCCATTACCTACGAGCAGTACTTC.